These 22 T cell receptor beta chains were all obtained from the same sample, sequenced in a study of Ad26.COV2.S vaccination and SARS-CoV-2 variants. Treatment described: some 19 received Ad26.COV2.S at low or high dose, single or two shots; a few received placebo; per-sample allocation not given. Specimens were obtained on day 63 following the first vaccine or placebo injection. Libraries were prepared by immunoSEQ multiplex PCR; TCRdb keeps only in-frame clonotypes and omits some of them. The sample holds hundreds of thousands of clones, about 88% seen once. Sample: peripheral blood, taken in a trial of Ad26.COV2.S vaccine versus placebo. These receptors originate from a person aged 18-65 years who received the Ad26.COV2.S COVID-19 vaccine or a placebo.

The chain employs TRBV18 and TRBJ2-3; 7 bases map to TRBD1. The length of the CDR3 is 15 residues. V lost 2 bases and J lost 2; bases outside the gene matches: 4. Germline values: CDR1 KGHSH, CDR2 LQKENI. Here the CDR3 reads CASSPNRGDTDTQYF. The CDR3 bases are TGTGCCAGCTCACCAAACAGGGGCGACACAGATACGCAGTATTTT.

J is TRBJ1-3 and V is TRBV5-1; D is possibly TRBD1 (5 bases). CDR1 is SGHRS and CDR2 is YFSETQ in the germline V gene. The V end lost 6 bases, the J end lost 0 bases, and 16 bases lay between the germline ends. The CDR3 is made up of 16 amino acids. The CDR3 region has the DNA TGCGCCAGCACCGAAGGGGCCCTCAGCTCTGGAAACACCATATATTTT. Translating gives CASTEGALSSGNTIYF.

Only one count was recorded for this clone. The chain carries TRBV28 and TRBJ2-7; D uncertain. Germline CDR1 and CDR2: MDHEN and SYDVKM. V lost 3 bases and J 8 bases, leaving 14 bases between the germline ends. The CDR3 covers 13 residues. In DNA, the CDR3 is TGTGCCAGCAGTTTGTTAGACACCCGTAAGCAGTACTTC. As protein: CASSLLDTRKQYF.

The chain has TRBV9 and TRBJ2-5; 7 bases agree with TRBD1. This CDR3 is built from 15 residues. Germline trimming cut 0 bases from V and 2 bases from J; bases unmatched to any gene: 4. From germline, CDR1 is SGDLS and CDR2 YYNGEE. The DNA for the CDR3 is TGTGCCAGCAGCGTAGGAGGGACAGAACAAGAGACCCAGTACTTC. It codes for CASSVGGTEQETQYF.

The V gene is TRBV4-3, the J gene TRBJ1-1; D remains unclear. The ends were cut back, 6 bases at V and 4 bases at J, with 12 bases in the middle. Germline V gives CDR1 LGHNA, CDR2 YSLEER. The CDR3 has 13 residues. The CDR3 nucleotides are TGCGCCAGCAGTCTAGGCCGGGGCACTGAAGCTTTCTTT. Amino acids: CASSLGRGTEAFF.

The gene calls are TRBV27 and TRBJ1-2; unclear D gene. Germline V gene lookup returns CDR1 MNHEY and CDR2 SMNVEV (reference sequence). Trimming removed 4 bases at V and 8 bases at J, with 20 bases between. The CDR3 contains 15 residues. Here the CDR3 DNA reads TGTGCCAGCAGTTCGCCCCCCCTCGGTAACGCGGGCTACACCTTC. Translating gives CASSSPPLGNAGYTF.

V gene TRBV7-9 combines with J gene TRBJ2-1; 9 bases map to TRBD2. J gave up 6 bases and V 6 bases, and 6 bases lay outside the gene matches. The V gene's germline CDR1 is SEHNR and CDR2 FQNEAQ (reference sequence). This CDR3 spans 14 amino acids. In DNA, the CDR3 is TGTGCCAGCAGGACTAGCGGCCATGTCAATGAGCAGTTCTTC. Translation gives CASRTSGHVNEQFF.

This chain joins TRBV12-3 or TRBV12-4 and TRBJ1-5; D is undetermined. The ends were cut back, 5 bases at V and 0 bases at J, with 5 bases in the middle. This CDR3 spans 13 amino acids. The DNA for the CDR3 is TGTGCCAGCAGTCAAGATAGCAATCAGCCCCAGCATTTT. It codes for CASSQDSNQPQHF.

This chain links TRBV4-3 with TRBJ2-2; TRBD2 matches 9 bases. The CDR3 is made up of 19 amino acids. Germline CDR1 LGHNA, CDR2 YSLEER. J gave up 1 base and V 3 bases, and 12 bases lay outside the gene matches. The CDR3 sequence: CASSHYLLSGGRNTGELFF. The CDR3 bases are TGCGCCAGCAGCCACTACCTTCTGAGCGGGGGGCGGAACACCGGGGAGCTGTTTTTT.

The chain uses TRBV5-1 and TRBJ2-2; D unclear. CDR1 is SGHRS and CDR2 is YFSETQ in the germline V gene. V gave up 3 bases and J gave up 1 base, with 16 bases separating them. The CDR3 is 17 residues long. CDR3 residues: CASSSGGVRVNTGELFF. CDR3 coding DNA: TGCGCCAGCAGCTCGGGCGGAGTACGGGTGAACACCGGGGAGCTGTTTTTT.

This clone was seen ten or more times. This chain connects TRBV6-6 to TRBJ1-2, with a possible D match to TRBD1 (6 bases). The CDR3 length is 14 residues. Germline CDR1 reads MNHNY; CDR2 reads SVGAGI (reference sequence). V lost 2 bases and J 4 bases, leaving 11 bases between the germline ends. CDR3: CASSYRGYRYGYTF. The CDR3 DNA reads as TGTGCCAGCAGTTACAGGGGGTACCGCTATGGCTACACCTTC.

This clone has only one observation. The chain joins TRBV19 to TRBJ2-7, with D perhaps matching TRBD1 (7 bases). Germline V lookup: CDR1 LNHDA, CDR2 SQIVND (reference sequence). The length of the CDR3 is 15 residues. V was trimmed by 3 bases and J by 1 base, leaving 13 bases between them. The CDR3, as DNA: TGTGCCAGTAGTATCCGACAGGGAGGATCCTACGAGCAGTACTTC. Amino acids: CASSIRQGGSYEQYF.

This clone was seen only a few times. This chain joins TRBV7-2 and TRBJ1-5; unclear D gene. V was clipped by 1 base and J by 2 bases, with 9 bases between them. The germline V gene encodes CDR1 SGHTA and CDR2 FQGNSA. The CDR3 has 15 residues. The CDR3 sequence: CASSLDRWGNQPQHF. CDR3 DNA sequence: TGTGCCAGCAGCTTAGATCGGTGGGGCAATCAGCCCCAGCATTTT. Combining the CDR3 with reference TRBV7-2 and TRBJ1-5 gives the whole variable domain GAGVSQSPSNKVTEKGKDVELRCDPISGHTALYWYRQSLGQGLEFLIYFQGNSAPDKSGLPSDRFSAERTGGSVSTLTIQRTQQEDSAVYLCASSLDRWGNQPQHFGDGTRLSIL.

V and J are TRBV29-1 and TRBJ2-1; TRBD1 aligns across 8 bases. After removal of 8 bases from V and 9 bases from J, the junction contained 15 bases not matched to a gene. This CDR3 comprises 14 residues. Looked up from germline, CDR1 is SQVTM and CDR2 is ANQGSEA. CDR3 loop: CSTGQGRSLGEQFF. In DNA form, the CDR3 reads TGCAGCACAGGACAGGGAAGGTCGTTGGGTGAGCAGTTCTTC.

The gene calls are TRBV7-9 and TRBJ1-1, with a possible D match to TRBD1 (6 bases). CDR3 length: 15 amino acids. Trimming stripped 1 base from V and 0 bases from J, with 9 bases between. The germline gives CDR1 SEHNR, CDR2 FQNEAQ (reference sequence). This CDR3 reads CASSLVGGVNTEAFF. The CDR3 DNA follows: TGTGCCAGCAGCTTAGTTGGGGGCGTGAACACTGAAGCTTTCTTT.

This chain joins TRBV29-1 and TRBJ2-5; D is unclear. The V end lost 1 base, the J end lost 5 bases, and 8 bases lay between the germline ends. Germline CDR1 reads SQVTM; CDR2 reads ANQGSEA. This CDR3 comprises 12 residues. CDR3 sequence (DNA): TGCAGCGTTGAAGTGCTTGGGGAGACCCAGTACTTC. Translation: CSVEVLGETQYF.

Here the CDR3 DNA reads TGTGCCAGCGGCACAATGTCCTACGAGCAGTACTTC. As protein: CASGTMSYEQYF. The chain has TRBV12-3 or TRBV12-4 and TRBJ2-7, with D unclear. The CDR3 runs 12 residues. Between the trimmed V and J ends, which lost 8 bases and 1 base, there was a span of 9 bases.

This sequence joins TRBV5-1 and TRBJ2-5; no reliable D call. The CDR3 runs 15 residues. Germline V gives CDR1 SGHRS, CDR2 YFSETQ. V gave up 2 bases and J gave up 1 base, with 12 bases separating them. CDR3 DNA: TGCGCCAGCAGCTTTGGCACAATCTCCCAAGAGACCCAGTACTTC. Amino acids: CASSFGTISQETQYF.

This clone has a single count. The V call is TRBV20-1, the J call TRBJ1-1, with unresolved D. Germline CDR1 DFQATT, CDR2 SNEGSKA (reference sequence). The CDR3 sequence is 11 residues long. V was cut by 1 base and J by 4 bases, with 4 bases left in between. DNA of the CDR3: TGCAGTGCTAGAGGGGTCACTGAAGCTTTCTTT. It is translated as CSARGVTEAFF.

Here the CDR3 reads CASSPPAGGHTDTQYF. The CDR3 nucleotides are TGTGCCAGCAGCCCCCCGGCCGGGGGACACACAGATACGCAGTATTTT. This chain connects TRBV4-2 to TRBJ2-3; D possibly uses TRBD1 or TRBD2 (6 bases each). Trimming took 4 bases from V and 2 from J, leaving 16 bases between them. Germline V gene lookup returns CDR1 LGHNA and CDR2 YNFKEQ. The CDR3 contains 16 residues.

This chain joins TRBV5-1 and TRBJ1-5; D possibly corresponds to TRBD1 (6 bases). The germline V and J ends were trimmed by 4 bases and 7 bases, with 15 bases remaining between them. The germline gives CDR1 SGHRS, CDR2 YFSETQ. The CDR3 sequence is 14 residues long. The CDR3 region has the DNA TGCGCCAGCAGCCCCCGGGGGGGGCTCCAGCCCCAGCATTTT. Its protein product is CASSPRGGLQPQHF.

The CDR3, as DNA: TGTGCCAGCAGTCCCAGGGGTTTTGATCATCAGCCCCAGCATTTT. Encoded protein: CASSPRGFDHQPQHF. The chain has TRBV6-5 and TRBJ1-5; D possibly corresponds to TRBD1 (6 bases). Germline lookup yields CDR1 MNHEY and CDR2 SVGAGI. The V and J ends lost 5 bases and 5 bases respectively, with 16 bases between them. CDR3 length equals 15 residues.